The clone carrying this T cell receptor beta chain was detected ten times or more. Its specificity is unknown. The sample belongs to a study of Graves' ophthalmopathy and Graves' hyperthyroidism. Findings and limits, study-wide: With a specificity of just over 72% and a sensitivity of approximately 68%, the model predicted ophthalmopathy progression.

The authors amplified TCR beta CDR3 regions from RNA transcripts. HTBI primers served in a first-round RT-PCR, which a second-round multiplex PCR followed. Each CDR3 protein gets one entry after TCRdb re-called the multiplex PCR reads with MiXCR. The sample gives roughly 350,000 distinct CDR3 sequences, about 18% of which show up once; 2.4% is in the top ten. Hyperthyroidism was new, under 2 months, in patients aged 18 to 65. Germline-derived CDR1 and CDR2 are SGDLS and YYNGEE. With 0 bases removed from V and 4 bases from J, the gap between germline ends came to 10 bases. This CDR3 spans 14 amino acids.

The sequenced sample was peripheral blood. The receptor comes from an adult woman with stable Graves' hyperthyroidism. The rearrangement uses TRBV9 and TRBJ1-1; D is undetermined. CDR3 nucleotides: TGTGCCAGCAGCGTAGACACTACGGGCACTGAAGCTTTCTTT. This gives the protein CASSVDTTGTEAFF.